This paragraph reports one T cell receptor beta chain. The sample holds a few counts of this clonotype. Which antigen it targets is not known. The input lacks base qualities; no much larger clone sits a single base away. TCR cDNA was synthesized by 5'RACE template switching, which introduced a universal primer site and unique molecular identifiers. Priming of cDNA synthesis was performed from both the TCR alpha and TCR beta constant segments. Library amplification involved two PCR steps, and the second step added sample barcodes and sequencing adapters. Libraries were sequenced on Illumina HiSeq 2500 (2x100 bp) or NovaSeq (2x150 bp). Per the source publication's procedure: MIGEC was used to demultiplex reads and collapse the reads into UMI consensus sequences, and MiXCR was used for V(D)J alignment. Vaccine-responding clonotypes were identified with edgeR using replicate PBMC samples, with FDR below 0.01 and a log2 fold change above 5 up to day 15 being required. CD4 or CD8 identity was assigned to each bulk clonotype according to whether the clonotype was present at higher abundance in the sequenced CD4 repertoire or the sequenced CD8 repertoire. Using fastp trimming at Q25 and MiXCR clonotype assembly, TCRdb reanalyzed the public sequencing data and kept in-frame beta chains. Rows matching on CDR3 protein sequence are summarized as one entry with the most common DNA and genes. V and J calls and clone size were set by TCRdb, not the authors. The sample table contains around 250,000 distinct CDR3 sequences; only one count was recorded for 6.9% of them. Roughly 0.86% of the sample is held by the ten biggest clonotypes.

The data derive from a study of T cells after yellow fever vaccination (dated by TCRdb to the late 2010s). Notes on the research overall: Libraries from fractions with low cell numbers were prepared with the SMART-Seq v4 Ultra Low Input RNA kit. The cohort comprised two healthy male donors, one aged 18 to 30 and one aged 30 to 40 years. Bulk PBMC replicates and cell subsets were isolated from blood drawn at multiple timepoints before and after both primary and secondary immunization. To track T-cell clones before and after primary and booster YFV17D yellow fever vaccination, bulk TCR alpha and beta repertoires were sequenced longitudinally. General study outcomes and caveats: Because abundant contaminating clonotypes from the bulk population could be contained in FACS-sorted repertoires, computational filtering was required. Compared with the primary T-cell response, the secondary T-cell response was faster but weaker, reaching its peak on day 5 rather than on day 15. After the booster, most clones that had expanded after primary vaccination were detected again (approximately 97% of CD4 and 88% of CD8), suggesting broad maintenance of memory. Only a couple of donors were included in the study, so the extent to which the findings can be generalized is limited. A small share of clonotypes was detected in both CD4 and CD8 compartments, with the overlap likely arising from convergent recombination.

The intended sense of this specimen's treatment or condition label: live attenuated yellow fever vaccine strain. PBMCs were isolated from peripheral blood using a standard Ficoll-Paque protocol. CD4 and CD8 T-cell fractions were isolated with Dynabeads CD4 and CD8 positive selection kits. TriZol was used to extract RNA from bulk PBMCs, CD4 and CD8 fractions, and dextramer-positive and dextramer-negative fractions. CDR1 is given as SGDLS and CDR2 as YYNGEE, both from the germline V gene. Inclusive of the bounding cysteine and phenylalanine, the CDR3 is 15 residues long. Just CDR3 DNA is preserved here, 45 bases in frame from base 1. The junction shows trimming of 2 bases on V and 5 bases on J, plus 16 bases between the germline ends.

This sequence originates from a man aged 25-45 years who received the YFV17D yellow fever vaccine. The chain links TRBV9 with TRBJ2-5; tentative D gene TRBD1, with 6 bases matching. This sample comprised CD4+ T cells sorted from PBMCs, obtained 15 days after the yellow fever booster vaccination. In nucleotide form, the sequence is TGTGCCAGCAGCGTCGCGCAGGGGTCGGGGGAGACCCAGTACTTC. Its product reads: CASSVAQGSGETQYF.